This is a list of T cell receptor beta chains from one sample in a study of blood T cells in healthy people across ages. TCRdb fed the 5' RACE reads into MiXCR, producing one record per CDR3 protein. Counted here are over 1,500,000 distinct CDR3 sequences, 30% to 40% occurring once; the ten biggest clones make up under 25%. Sequenced material: blood. Receptors were obtained from a human donor in good health. The CDR3 runs from the conserved cysteine through the conserved F or W. D genes are given only for firm matches. Expanded clones get a size class; other rows say once, few or many, or leave the size out.

size	V	J	D	DNA	CDR3
NA	TRBV2	TRBJ2-1	NA	TGTGCCAGCAGTGAATATAGTCCTTTGGGTGGGATCGAAGCCGATGAGCAGTTCTTC	CASSEYSPLGGIEADEQFF
many	TRBV5-6	TRBJ2-5	NA	TGTGCCAGCAGTTCGGGGGTGCAAGAGACCCAGTACTTC	CASSSGVQETQYF
NA	TRBV5-1	TRBJ2-5	NA	TGCGCCGGCAGCTTAAGTGGACCCATTCTCCAAGAGACCCAGTACTTC	CAGSLSGPILQETQYF
NA	TRBV29-1	TRBJ1-1	NA	TGCAGCGTTGAAGATCAAATGGGTCTTAAAGCTTTCTTT	CSVEDQMGLKAFF
NA	TRBV24-1	TRBJ1-5	TRBD1	TGTGCCACCAGTGATTCAAGACAGGGCGGCAATGGGCCCCAGCATTTT	CATSDSRQGGNGPQHF
few	TRBV7-6	TRBJ2-7	NA	TGTGCCAGCAGCTTAGGAAGCGGTTCCGAGCAGTACTTC	CASSLGSGSEQYF
few	TRBV11-1	TRBJ2-3	TRBD1	TGTGCCAGCAGCTTAGGAGGACAGGGGGCCACAGATACGCAGTATTTT	CASSLGGQGATDTQYF
few	TRBV4-2	TRBJ2-1	NA	TGTGCCAGCAGCCAAGTCCAGGGTTATGAGCAGTTCTTC	CASSQVQGYEQFF
few	TRBV11-3	TRBJ2-1	NA	TGTGCCAGCAGCCCTATGGGAGGGGGCAGTGGGAATGAGCAGTTCTTC	CASSPMGGGSGNEQFF
NA	TRBV2	TRBJ1-1	NA	TGTGCCAGCAAGTGGGGGAGTGACACTGAAGCTTTCTTT	CASKWGSDTEAFF
NA	TRBV20-1	TRBJ1-2	NA	TGCGGTGCTAGGGGGTCCAGAAACTATGGCTACACCTTC	CGARGSRNYGYTF
few	TRBV20-1	TRBJ1-5	TRBD1	TGCAGTGCTAGACGTGGACAGGGGGGAACTAGCAATCAGCCCCAGCATTTT	CSARRGQGGTSNQPQHF
NA	TRBV7-2	TRBJ2-7	TRBD1	TGTGCCAGCAGCTCCGGACAGGGAAGGTACGAGCAGTACTTC	CASSSGQGRYEQYF
few	TRBV29-1	TRBJ1-2	NA	TGCACCCACACGTATGGCTACACCTTC	CTHTYGYTF
few	TRBV5-1	TRBJ2-7	TRBD1	TGCGCCAGCAGATTCTCAGGGGGCAGGTACGAGCAGTACTTC	CASRFSGGRYEQYF
NA	TRBV30	TRBJ2-7	TRBD1	TGTGCCTGGAGTATTGGGACAGGGATTAGGCGCGAGCAGTACTTC	CAWSIGTGIRREQYF
few	TRBV27	TRBJ1-2	TRBD1	TGTGCCAGCAGGTTAACAGGGGGCTTTGGCTACACCTTC	CASRLTGGFGYTF
NA	TRBV20-1	TRBJ2-3	TRBD2	TGCAGTGCTTTACCCGGACTAGCCCTTAGAGATACGCAGTATTTT	CSALPGLALRDTQYF
NA	TRBV29-1	TRBJ1-4	NA	TGCAGCGTTCTCTCGGACAGCTCTGAAAAACTGTTTTTT	CSVLSDSSEKLFF
NA	TRBV4-2	TRBJ2-3	TRBD2	TGTGCCAGCAGCCAAGCTCAGATAGGGACTAGCGCGCAGTATTTT	CASSQAQIGTSAQYF
few	TRBV6-2/TRBV6-3	TRBJ1-1	NA	TGTGCCAGCACCTTCGGGGTGAACACTGAAGCTTTCTTT	CASTFGVNTEAFF
few	TRBV28	TRBJ2-1	NA	TGTGCCAGCAGTTCTAATGCAGGGCAGTTCTTC	CASSSNAGQFF
many	TRBV7-9	TRBJ2-3	TRBD2	TGTGCCAGCAGTCCGACTAGCGGGGTTAGCACAGATACGCAGTATTTT	CASSPTSGVSTDTQYF
NA	TRBV7-2	TRBJ2-1	NA	TGTGCCAGCAGCTTAGACTACCCCTACAATGAGCAGTTCTTC	CASSLDYPYNEQFF
NA	TRBV20-1	TRBJ2-7	TRBD1	TGCAGTGCTAGAGATTGGGACAGATGGACCTACGAGCAGTACTTC	CSARDWDRWTYEQYF
NA	TRBV5-6	TRBJ1-2	NA	TGTGCCAGCAGCTTGACATTTCCTAAAGACGGGGCGCCTTGGGGTGGCTACACCTTC	CASSLTFPKDGAPWGGYTF
few	TRBV29-1	TRBJ1-2	NA	TGCAGCGCTGATAAAGACACCAACTATGGCTACACCTTC	CSADKDTNYGYTF
few	TRBV4-1	TRBJ2-5	NA	TGCGCCAGCAGCCAAGATGGTTCGGGGGTTATGGGTCAAGAGACCCAGTACTTC	CASSQDGSGVMGQETQYF
NA	TRBV28	TRBJ1-2	NA	TGTGCCAGCAGTTCTAGTGACGGACCTAACTATGGCTACACCTTC	CASSSSDGPNYGYTF
few	TRBV11-2	TRBJ2-2	NA	TGTGCCAGCAGCTTTCAGGGGTCGAACACCGGGGAGCTGTTTTTT	CASSFQGSNTGELFF
few	TRBV7-2	TRBJ2-4	NA	TGTGCCAGCAGCTTACCAGGGTCGCTTCCAGGAAACATTCAGTACTTC	CASSLPGSLPGNIQYF
NA	TRBV12-5	TRBJ2-5	NA	TGTGCTAGTGCCGAAGGACAGAGCCAAGAGACCCAGTACTTC	CASAEGQSQETQYF
many	TRBV15	TRBJ1-5	NA	TGTGCCACCAGCAGACGGGGCAGTCGTAGCAATCAGCCCCAGCATTTT	CATSRRGSRSNQPQHF
NA	TRBV4-1	TRBJ2-1	NA	TGCGCCAGCAGCCAACCGAAGGGGCGGAGGGGCAATGAGCAGTTCTTC	CASSQPKGRRGNEQFF
NA	TRBV15	TRBJ2-1	NA	TGTGCCACCAGCAGAGCGCACAGGGTACGGTTCTTC	CATSRAHRVRFF
NA	TRBV9	TRBJ1-5	NA	TGTGCCAGCAGCTCCACTGACGGGGGAAGGCCCCAGCATTTT	CASSSTDGGRPQHF
NA	TRBV6-5	TRBJ1-2	NA	TGTGCCAGCAGTTACTCGCGGGGGGGGCACACCTTC	CASSYSRGGHTF
NA	TRBV29-1	TRBJ2-1	NA	TGCAGCGTTATACCTGTCTACGAGCAGTTCTTC	CSVIPVYEQFF
NA	TRBV13	TRBJ2-1	TRBD2	TGTGCCAGCAGCTCCCGACTAGCGGGGGCTTTCTCCTACAATGAGCAGTTCTTC	CASSSRLAGAFSYNEQFF
few	TRBV20-1	TRBJ2-1	NA	TGCAGTGCTAGAGATCGCACAGGGCGCTCCTACAATGAGCAGTTCTTC	CSARDRTGRSYNEQFF
few	TRBV20-1	TRBJ2-7	NA	TGCAGTGCTAGTTCTCACAGCCTCTACGAGCAGTACTTC	CSASSHSLYEQYF
NA	TRBV18	TRBJ2-1	NA	TGTGCCAGCTCACCACCAGACTACAATGGGCAGTTCTTC	CASSPPDYNGQFF
few	TRBV25-1	TRBJ2-1	TRBD2	TGTGCCAGCAGTGATTTCGAACTAGCGGGCGATGAGCAGTTCTTC	CASSDFELAGDEQFF
NA	TRBV3-1	TRBJ1-2	NA	TGTGCCAGCAGCCAAGTGCGACAGGCGCTCGCCGGTGGCTACACCTTC	CASSQVRQALAGGYTF
NA	TRBV5-4	TRBJ1-1	NA	TGTGCCAGCAGCGTACTGCAGACGAACACTGAAGCTTTCTTT	CASSVLQTNTEAFF
few	TRBV6-2/TRBV6-3	TRBJ2-3	NA	TGTGCCAGCGTGGACCGGGACCCAACCACAGATACGCAGTATTTT	CASVDRDPTTDTQYF
NA	TRBV6-6	TRBJ2-5	TRBD2	TGTGCCAGCAGTTATCCGGGACTAGCGTTCCAAGAGACCCAGTACTTC	CASSYPGLAFQETQYF
many	TRBV29-1	TRBJ2-1	TRBD1	TGCAGCGCCCCGGCGGGGACAGGGGGTTACAATGAGCAGTTCTTC	CSAPAGTGGYNEQFF
NA	TRBV7-2	TRBJ2-7	TRBD1	TGTGCCAGCAGCCGAGCCTCCGGACAGGGTTACGAGCAGTACTTC	CASSRASGQGYEQYF
NA	TRBV11-2	TRBJ2-2	TRBD1	TGTGCCAGCAGCTCCAACCGGGACAGGGTGCTTGTCGGGGAGCTGTTTTTT	CASSSNRDRVLVGELFF
NA	TRBV7-3	TRBJ2-1	NA	TGTGCCAGCAGCTTAACGTCGGGGAGGGGGGGGAGCTCCTACAATGAGCAGTTCTTC	CASSLTSGRGGSSYNEQFF
NA	TRBV11-1	TRBJ2-3	NA	TGTGCCAGCAGCTATACCAGGGAGGATACGCAGTATTTT	CASSYTREDTQYF